Each of the 7 T cell receptor beta chains below was sequenced from the same sample in a study of blood T cell repertoires in COVID-19. Assay: immunoSEQ multiplex PCR; the TCRdb copy retains only in-frame clones and omits some. This table has over 200,000 clones, approximately 85% appearing once. The sequenced material came from PBMCs or T cells enriched from blood (not recorded which). These TCRs come from a woman aged 45-65 years who had recovered from COVID-19.

This clone is a singleton in its sample. The chain is built from TRBV10-1 and TRBJ2-7, with 9 bases matching TRBD1. J was trimmed by 6 bases and V by 7 bases; bases with no gene match: 10. The CDR3 runs 14 residues. Per the germline V gene, CDR1 is WNHNN and CDR2 is SYGVQD (reference sequence). The CDR3 DNA follows: TGCGCCAGCAACGCCGGGACAGGGCTCTCCGAGCAGTACTTC. It translates to CASNAGTGLSEQYF.

The genes are TRBV4-1 and TRBJ2-3; D is unresolved. Germline CDR1 is MGHRA and CDR2 is YSYEKL. CDR3 length equals 13 residues. The V end was cut by 2 bases, the J end by 1 base, with 4 bases between. CDR3 coding DNA: TGCGCCAGCAGCCAACTCGGCACAGATACGCAGTATTTT. Its protein is CASSQLGTDTQYF.

The CDR3 nucleotides read TGTGCCACTGAGGGGACAGGGGTAGACTATGGCTACACCTTC. It encodes CATEGTGVDYGYTF. V and J are TRBV19 and TRBJ1-2, with 10 bases matching TRBD1. This CDR3 is built from 14 residues. Per the germline V gene, CDR1 is LNHDA and CDR2 is SQIVND (reference sequence). The ends lost 10 bases at V and 3 bases at J; junction bases unmatched: 8.

This chain uses TRBV5-1 with TRBJ1-1; D remains ambiguous. This CDR3 has 13 residues. The germline V and J ends were trimmed by 4 bases and 3 bases, with 10 bases remaining between them. Germline CDR1 and CDR2: SGHRS and YFSETQ. The CDR3 protein is CASSMTPYTEAFF. The CDR3 DNA reads TGCGCCAGCAGCATGACACCCTACACTGAAGCTTTCTTT.

CDR3 nucleotides: TGTGCCACCCTTATACAGGGGTTATCTCAGCCCCAGCATTTT. As protein: CATLIQGLSQPQHF. The genes are TRBV28 and TRBJ1-5; 7 bases line up with TRBD1. This CDR3 region has 14 residues. The V gene end was trimmed by 10 bases and the J gene end by 6 bases; junction bases not matched to a gene: 12. Germline lookup yields CDR1 MDHEN and CDR2 SYDVKM.

V and J are TRBV6-4 and TRBJ1-2; D is uncertain. The length of the CDR3 is 12 residues. V lost 2 bases and J lost 3, with 4 bases in between. Germline CDR1 and CDR2: MRHNA and SNTAGT. In DNA form, the CDR3 reads TGTGCCAGCAGTGACAGCTACTATGGCTACACCTTC. It encodes CASSDSYYGYTF.

J is TRBJ1-1 and V is TRBV27, with D possibly TRBD1 on 5 matching bases. Between the trimmed V and J ends, which lost 5 bases and 7 bases, there was a span of 14 bases. The CDR3 contains 13 residues. Germline values: CDR1 MNHEY, CDR2 SMNVEV (reference sequence). The CDR3, as DNA: TGTGCCAGCAGTCCCCTGACAGTCCATGAAGCTTTCTTT. Its protein product is CASSPLTVHEAFF.